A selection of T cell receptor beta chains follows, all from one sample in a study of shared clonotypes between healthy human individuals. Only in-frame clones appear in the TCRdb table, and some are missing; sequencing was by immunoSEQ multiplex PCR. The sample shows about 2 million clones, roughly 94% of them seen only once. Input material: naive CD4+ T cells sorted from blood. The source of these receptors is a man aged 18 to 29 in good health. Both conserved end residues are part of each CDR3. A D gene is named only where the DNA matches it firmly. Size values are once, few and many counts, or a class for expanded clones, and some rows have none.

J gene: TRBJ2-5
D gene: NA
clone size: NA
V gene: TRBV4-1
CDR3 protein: CASSRFLGQETQYF
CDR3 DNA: TGCGCCAGCAGCCGATTTCTAGGGCAAGAGACCCAGTACTTC

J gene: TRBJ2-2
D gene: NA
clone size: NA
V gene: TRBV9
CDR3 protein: CASSVYVGWTGELFF
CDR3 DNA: TGTGCCAGCAGCGTATACGTAGGGTGGACCGGGGAGCTGTTTTTT

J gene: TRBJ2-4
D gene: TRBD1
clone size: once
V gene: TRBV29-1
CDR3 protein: CSVEEDRGNIQYF
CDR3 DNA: TGCAGCGTTGAAGAAGACAGGGGGAACATTCAGTACTTC

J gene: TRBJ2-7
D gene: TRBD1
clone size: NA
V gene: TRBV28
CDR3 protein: CASSWRYRGVYEQYF
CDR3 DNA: TGTGCCAGCAGTTGGCGATACAGGGGTGTCTACGAGCAGTACTTC

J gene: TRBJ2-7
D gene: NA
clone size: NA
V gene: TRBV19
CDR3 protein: CASKGRAYEQYF
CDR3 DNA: TGTGCCAGTAAGGGTCGGGCGTACGAGCAGTACTTC

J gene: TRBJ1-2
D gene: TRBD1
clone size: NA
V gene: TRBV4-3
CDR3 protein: CASSQEHNRGPNYGYTF
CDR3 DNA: TGCGCCAGCAGCCAAGAGCACAACAGGGGACCTAACTATGGCTACACCTTC

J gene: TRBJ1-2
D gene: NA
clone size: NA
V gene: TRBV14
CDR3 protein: CASSQVVTGIYGYTF
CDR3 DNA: TGTGCCAGCAGCCAAGTAGTCACAGGCATCTATGGCTACACCTTC

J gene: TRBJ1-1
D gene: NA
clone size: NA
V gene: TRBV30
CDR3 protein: CAWSSWGNTEAFF
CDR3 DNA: TGTGCCTGGAGCAGCTGGGGGAACACTGAAGCTTTCTTT

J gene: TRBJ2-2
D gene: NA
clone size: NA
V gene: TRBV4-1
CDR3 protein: CASSQERGLANTGELFF
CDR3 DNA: TGCGCCAGCAGCCAAGAGAGGGGTCTAGCTAACACCGGGGAGCTGTTTTTT

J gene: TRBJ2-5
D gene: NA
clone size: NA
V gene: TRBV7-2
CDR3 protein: CASSYGYGETQYF
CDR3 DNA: TGTGCCAGCAGCTACGGCTACGGCGAGACCCAGTACTTC

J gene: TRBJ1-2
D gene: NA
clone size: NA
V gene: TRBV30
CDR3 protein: CAWMRSGRIGGYTF
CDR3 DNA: TGTGCCTGGATGAGGTCCGGGAGGATCGGGGGCTACACCTTC

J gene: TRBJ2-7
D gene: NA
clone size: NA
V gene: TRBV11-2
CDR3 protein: CASSSLLKTGPHEQYF
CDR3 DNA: TGTGCCAGCAGCTCCCTACTGAAGACAGGTCCCCACGAGCAGTACTTC

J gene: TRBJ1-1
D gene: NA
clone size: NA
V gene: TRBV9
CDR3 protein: CASSKQGGNTEAFF
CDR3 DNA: TGTGCCAGCAGCAAACAGGGAGGCAACACTGAAGCTTTCTTT

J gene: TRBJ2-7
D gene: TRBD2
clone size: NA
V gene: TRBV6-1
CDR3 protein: CASSEGTSGTYEQYF
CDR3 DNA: TGTGCCAGCAGTGAAGGGACTAGCGGCACCTACGAGCAGTACTTC

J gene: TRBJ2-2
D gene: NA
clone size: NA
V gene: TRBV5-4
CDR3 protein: CASSSDAGELFF
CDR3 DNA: TGTGCCAGCAGCTCCGACGCCGGGGAGCTGTTTTTT

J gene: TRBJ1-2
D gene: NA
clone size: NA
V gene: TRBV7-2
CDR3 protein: CASTPGAPPGYGYTF
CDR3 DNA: TGTGCCAGCACTCCGGGGGCCCCCCCGGGCTATGGCTACACCTTC

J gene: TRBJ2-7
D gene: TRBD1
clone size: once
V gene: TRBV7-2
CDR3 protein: CASGLRMGAPGGSYEQYF
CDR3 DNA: TGTGCCAGCGGATTGAGGATGGGGGCCCCAGGGGGAAGCTACGAGCAGTACTTC

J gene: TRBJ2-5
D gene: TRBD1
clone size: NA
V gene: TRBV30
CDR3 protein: CAWSQGARGQETQYF
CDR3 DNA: TGTGCCTGGTCACAGGGGGCGCGAGGGCAAGAGACCCAGTACTTC

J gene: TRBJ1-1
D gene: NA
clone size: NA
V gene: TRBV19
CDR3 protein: CASSLTLNTEAFF
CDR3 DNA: TGTGCCAGTAGTCTAACCCTTAACACTGAAGCTTTCTTT

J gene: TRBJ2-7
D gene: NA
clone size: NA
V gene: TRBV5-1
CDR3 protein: CASSSGQIAYEQYF
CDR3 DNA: TGCGCCAGCAGCTCTGGACAGATAGCCTACGAGCAGTACTTC

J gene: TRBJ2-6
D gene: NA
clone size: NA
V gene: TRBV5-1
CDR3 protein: CAGTGHFSGANVLTF
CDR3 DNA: TGCGCCGGCACGGGACACTTCTCTGGGGCCAACGTCCTGACTTTC

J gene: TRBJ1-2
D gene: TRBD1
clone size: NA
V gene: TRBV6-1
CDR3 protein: CACDRVFYGYTF
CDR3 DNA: TGTGCCTGCGACAGGGTATTCTATGGCTACACCTTC

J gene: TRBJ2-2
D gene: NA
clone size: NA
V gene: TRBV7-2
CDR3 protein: CASSPLGSNTGELFF
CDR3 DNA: TGTGCCAGCAGCCCGCTCGGGTCGAACACCGGGGAGCTGTTTTTT

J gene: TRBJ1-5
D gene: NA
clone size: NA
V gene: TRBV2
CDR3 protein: CASSPVGGQPQHF
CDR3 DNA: TGTGCCAGCAGCCCGGTGGGGGGTCAGCCCCAGCATTTT

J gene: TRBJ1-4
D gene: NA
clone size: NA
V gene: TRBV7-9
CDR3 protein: CASSISEGGEKLFF
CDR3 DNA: TGTGCCAGCAGCATTTCAGAAGGGGGTGAAAAACTGTTTTTT

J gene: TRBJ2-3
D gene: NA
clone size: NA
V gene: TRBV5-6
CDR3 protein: CASSVGEFTDTQYF
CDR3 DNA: TGTGCCAGCAGCGTGGGGGAGTTTACAGATACGCAGTATTTT

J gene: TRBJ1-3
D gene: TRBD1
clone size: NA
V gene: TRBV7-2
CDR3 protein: CASSFRQGSTTGNTIYF
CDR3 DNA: TGTGCCAGCAGCTTCCGACAGGGGAGTACGACTGGAAACACCATATATTTT

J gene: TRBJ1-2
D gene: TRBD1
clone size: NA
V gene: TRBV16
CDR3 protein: CASNLDLTGTGSRYGYTF
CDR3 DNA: TGTGCCAGCAACTTAGACTTAACCGGGACAGGGTCACGTTATGGCTACACCTTC

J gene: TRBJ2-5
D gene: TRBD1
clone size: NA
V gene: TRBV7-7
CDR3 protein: CASSRDRGQETQYF
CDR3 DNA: TGTGCTAGCTCTCGGGACAGGGGGCAAGAGACCCAGTACTTC

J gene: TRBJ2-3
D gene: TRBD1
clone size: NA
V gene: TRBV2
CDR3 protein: CASSLDRGTDTQYF
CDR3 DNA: TGTGCCAGCAGCCTCGACAGGGGAACAGATACGCAGTATTTT

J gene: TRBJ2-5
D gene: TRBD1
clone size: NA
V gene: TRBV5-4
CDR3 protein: CASSWGQGRETQYF
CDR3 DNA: TGTGCCAGCAGCTGGGGACAGGGCAGAGAGACCCAGTACTTC

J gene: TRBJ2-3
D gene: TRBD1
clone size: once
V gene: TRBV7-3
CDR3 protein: CASSQDRGPDTQYF
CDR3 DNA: TGTGCCAGCAGCCAGGACAGGGGTCCAGATACGCAGTATTTT

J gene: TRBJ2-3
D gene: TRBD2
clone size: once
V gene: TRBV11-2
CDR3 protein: CASSLLAAGVLDTQYF
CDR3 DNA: TGTGCCAGCAGCTTGTTAGCAGCGGGAGTTCTAGATACGCAGTATTTT

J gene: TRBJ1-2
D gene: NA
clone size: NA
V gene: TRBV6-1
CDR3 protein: CASSEGGLYGYTF
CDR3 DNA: TGTGCCAGCAGTGAAGGGGGGTTATATGGCTACACCTTC

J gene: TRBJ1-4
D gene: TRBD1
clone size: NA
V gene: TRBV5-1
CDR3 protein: CASSLVGPGQGTTTNEKLFF
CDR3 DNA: TGCGCCAGCAGCTTGGTGGGCCCGGGACAGGGGACGACAACTAATGAAAAACTGTTTTTT

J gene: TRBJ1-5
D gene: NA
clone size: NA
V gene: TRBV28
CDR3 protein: CASSYVRSRGGQPQHF
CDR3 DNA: TGTGCCAGCAGTTATGTTCGGTCAAGGGGTGGACAGCCCCAGCATTTT

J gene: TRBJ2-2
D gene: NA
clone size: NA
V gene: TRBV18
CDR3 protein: CATTRISGTNTGELFF
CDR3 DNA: TGTGCCACCACAAGAATTAGCGGCACGAACACCGGGGAGCTGTTTTTT

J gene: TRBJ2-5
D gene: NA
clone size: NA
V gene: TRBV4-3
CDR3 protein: CASSQAQGIQETQYF
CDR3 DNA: TGCGCCAGCAGCCAAGCTCAGGGCATCCAAGAGACCCAGTACTTC

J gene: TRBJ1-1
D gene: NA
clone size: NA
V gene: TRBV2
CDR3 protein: CASSAQGTEAFF
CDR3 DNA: TGTGCCAGCAGTGCCCAGGGCACTGAAGCTTTCTTT

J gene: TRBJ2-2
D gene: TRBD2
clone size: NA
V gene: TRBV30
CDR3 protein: CAWSAIRTSGRGAGELFF
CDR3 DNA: TGTGCCTGGAGCGCTATTCGGACTAGCGGGAGAGGGGCCGGGGAGCTGTTTTTT